The clone carrying this TCR beta chain has ten or more counts. This specimen comes from a study of Graves' ophthalmopathy and Graves' hyperthyroidism. The CDR3 has 14 amino acids. Germline CDR1 and CDR2: MGHDK and SYGVNS. V was pared by 9 bases and J by 4 bases, with 8 bases of the junction left unmatched. The study recruited hyperthyroidism patients aged 18 to 65 who were newly diagnosed, under 2 months' duration. The study excluded patients with other autoimmune diseases, uncontrolled infections, pregnancy or lactation. The authors amplified TCR beta CDR3 regions from RNA transcripts. Second-round multiplex PCR came after first-round RT-PCR with HTBI primers. One entry per CDR3 protein, called by TCRdb with MiXCR from the multiplex PCR reads. The data show around 1,000,000 distinct CDR3 sequences, 35% to 45% seen once.

J is TRBJ2-7 and V is TRBV25-1, with 11 bases that match TRBD1. Specimen: peripheral blood or thyroid tissue (not recorded which). This TCR came from an adult man with Graves' hyperthyroidism. Written as DNA, the CDR3 is TGTGCCAGGGAGGGACAGGGGGTCTCGTACGAGCAGTACTTC. The encoded protein is CAREGQGVSYEQYF.